These T cell receptor beta chains were read from a single sample in a study of cytomegalovirus exposure and HLA in healthy donors. Method: immunoSEQ multiplex PCR; TCRdb's copy keeps in-frame clones and lacks some. Seen here are about 160,000 clones, about three quarters observed once, and the top ten hold 2.5% to 3%. The sample consisted of PBMCs. These receptor sequences come from a woman aged 25 to 45 in good health and CMV-seronegative. CDR3s include the opening cysteine and the closing phenylalanine or tryptophan. D genes are given only for firm matches. Where a row states a size, it is once, few, many or the class of an expanded clone; other rows omit it.

j_gene,v_gene,abundance,d_gene,CDR3nt,CDR3aa
TRBJ2-1,TRBV25-1,few,NA,TGTGCCAGCAGGTTCGGAGGCCTACACAATGAGCAGTTCTTC,CASRFGGLHNEQFF
TRBJ1-5,TRBV6-5,NA,TRBD1,TGTGCCAGCAGTTCCGGACAGGGGAGGTCAGCCCAGCATTTT,CASSSGQGRSAQHF
TRBJ1-4,TRBV30,NA,NA,TGTGCCTCAGAACAGGGAAATAATGAAAAACTGTTTTTT,CASEQGNNEKLFF
TRBJ1-6,TRBV7-2,NA,TRBD1,TGTGCCAGCAGCTCAAGGGACAGCCCTAATTCACCCCTCCACTTT,CASSSRDSPNSPLHF
TRBJ2-7,TRBV6-1,NA,TRBD1,TGTGCCAGCAGTGAAGCCGGACAGGGCTCCAACTACGAGCAGTACTTC,CASSEAGQGSNYEQYF
TRBJ2-3,TRBV4-2,NA,TRBD1,TGTGCCAGCAGCCAAGAACAGGGGTCAGATACGCAGTATTTT,CASSQEQGSDTQYF
TRBJ1-5,TRBV7-9,NA,NA,TGTGCCAGCAGCCCGAGACGGGGACAGCCCCAGCATTTT,CASSPRRGQPQHF
TRBJ1-1,TRBV5-1,NA,NA,TGCGCCAGCAGCCGAACTAGCGTAATGAACACTGAAGCTTTCTTT,CASSRTSVMNTEAFF
TRBJ1-4,TRBV4-1,few,NA,TGCGCCAGCAGCCACCCCGGGGCAACTAATGAAAAACTGTTTTTT,CASSHPGATNEKLFF
TRBJ1-1,TRBV4-2,NA,TRBD1,TGTGCCAGCAGCCAAGATGCAGGGGGCCTCACTGAAGCTTTCTTT,CASSQDAGGLTEAFF
TRBJ1-1,TRBV28,NA,TRBD1,TGTGCCAGCCAGGGGGTCTTCACTGAAGCTTTCTTT,CASQGVFTEAFF
TRBJ1-5,TRBV9,once,NA,TGTGCCAGTGGGCCGGGGGGTCTTAGCAATCAGCCCCAGCATTTT,CASGPGGLSNQPQHF
TRBJ2-3,TRBV5-1,NA,TRBD1,TGCGCCAGCAGCTTGCGGGACAGACCCACAGATACGCAGTATTTT,CASSLRDRPTDTQYF
TRBJ1-5,TRBV10-3,NA,NA,TGTGCCATCAGTGAGCCAGGGCTTCAGCCCCAGCATTTT,CAISEPGLQPQHF
TRBJ1-3,TRBV6-5,NA,NA,TGTGCCAGCAGTTACGGGCCCAGCTCTGGAAACACCATATATTTT,CASSYGPSSGNTIYF
TRBJ1-1,TRBV4-2,NA,NA,TGTGCCAGCAGCCAAGGGATGAGGCAGAACACTGAAGCTTTCTTT,CASSQGMRQNTEAFF
TRBJ2-7,TRBV2,NA,NA,TGTGCCACCCAGATTGGGACCCGGGGCGGAGGGTACGAGCAGTACTTC,CATQIGTRGGGYEQYF
TRBJ2-3,TRBV5-1,NA,NA,TGCGCCAGCAGCTTGGAACTACTAGAGGGTACGCAGTATTTT,CASSLELLEGTQYF
TRBJ1-2,TRBV2,few,NA,TGTGCCAGCATCGGGGAGGCAGGAAGCGTCTATGGCTACACCTTC,CASIGEAGSVYGYTF
TRBJ1-1,TRBV6-1,NA,NA,TGTGCCAGCAGTGGTGAGAGGAACACTGAAGCTTTCTTT,CASSGERNTEAFF